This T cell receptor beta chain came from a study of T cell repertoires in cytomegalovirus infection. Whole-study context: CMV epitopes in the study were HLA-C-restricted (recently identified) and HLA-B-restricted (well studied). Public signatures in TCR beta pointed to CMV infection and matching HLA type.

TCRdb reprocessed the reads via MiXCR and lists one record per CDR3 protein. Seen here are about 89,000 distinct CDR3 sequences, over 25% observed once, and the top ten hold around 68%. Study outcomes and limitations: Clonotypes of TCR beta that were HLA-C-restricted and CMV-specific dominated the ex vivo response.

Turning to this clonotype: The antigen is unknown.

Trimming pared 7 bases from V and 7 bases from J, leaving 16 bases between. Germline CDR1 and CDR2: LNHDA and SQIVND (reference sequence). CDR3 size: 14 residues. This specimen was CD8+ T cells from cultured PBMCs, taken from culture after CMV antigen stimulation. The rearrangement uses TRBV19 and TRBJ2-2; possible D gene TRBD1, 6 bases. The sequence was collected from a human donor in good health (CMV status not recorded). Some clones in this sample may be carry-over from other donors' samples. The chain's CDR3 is CASTPTGGIGELFF. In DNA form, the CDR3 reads TGTGCCAGTACCCCGACAGGAGGCATCGGGGAGCTGTTTTTT.